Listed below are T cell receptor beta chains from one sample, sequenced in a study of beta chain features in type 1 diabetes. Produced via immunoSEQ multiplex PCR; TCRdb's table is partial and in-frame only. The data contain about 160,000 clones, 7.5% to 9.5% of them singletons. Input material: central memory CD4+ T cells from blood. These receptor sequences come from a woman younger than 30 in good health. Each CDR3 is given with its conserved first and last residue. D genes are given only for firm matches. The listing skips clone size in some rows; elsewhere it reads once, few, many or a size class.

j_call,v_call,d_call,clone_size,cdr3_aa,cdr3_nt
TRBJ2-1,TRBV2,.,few,CASSFAGYNEQFF,TGTGCCAGCAGCTTTGCAGGGTACAATGAGCAGTTCTTC
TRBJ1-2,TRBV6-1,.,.,CASSFDRNYGYTF,TGTGCCAGCAGTTTCGACAGAAACTATGGCTACACCTTC
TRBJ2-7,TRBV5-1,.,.,CASSLLPGVGYEQYF,TGCGCCAGCAGCTTACTGCCGGGAGTCGGTTACGAGCAGTACTTC
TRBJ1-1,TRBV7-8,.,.,CASRQKLQGDPEAFF,TGTGCCAGCAGACAAAAATTACAGGGAGATCCTGAAGCTTTCTTT
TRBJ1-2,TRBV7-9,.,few,CASSLDSYGYTF,TGTGCCAGCAGCCTAGACTCCTATGGCTACACCTTC
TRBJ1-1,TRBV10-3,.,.,CAISARVGTEAFF,TGTGCCATCAGTGCTCGGGTCGGCACTGAAGCTTTCTTT
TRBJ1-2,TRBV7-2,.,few,CASSLIMQGNYGYTF,TGTGCCAGCAGCTTAATTATGCAGGGGAACTATGGCTACACCTTC
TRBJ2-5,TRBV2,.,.,CASSPTGSQYF,TGTGCCAGCAGTCCAACAGGGAGCCAGTACTTC
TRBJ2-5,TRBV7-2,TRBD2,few,CASSADTRGGTQYF,TGTGCCAGCAGCGCCGACACCCGGGGGGGAACCCAGTACTTC
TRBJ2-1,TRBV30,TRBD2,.,CAWSEKSSGFYEQFF,TGTGCCTGGAGTGAAAAGTCTAGCGGTTTTTATGAGCAGTTCTTC
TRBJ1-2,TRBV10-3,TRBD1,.,CAINQDRGYGYTF,TGTGCCATCAACCAAGACAGGGGCTATGGCTACACCTTC
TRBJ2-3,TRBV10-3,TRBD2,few,CAISGLTSGRTDTQYF,TGTGCCATCAGTGGGCTCACTAGCGGGAGAACAGATACGCAGTATTTT
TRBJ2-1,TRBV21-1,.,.,CASSKDAREEEFF,TGTGCCAGCAGCAAAGATGCCAGGGAGGAAGAGTTCTTC
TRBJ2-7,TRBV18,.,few,CASSPPGQPPEQYF,TGTGCCAGCTCACCACCGGGGCAGCCTCCCGAGCAGTACTTC
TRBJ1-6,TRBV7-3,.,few,CASSRGGGSDSPLHF,TGTGCCAGCAGTCGGGGCGGGGGAAGTGATTCACCCCTCCACTTT
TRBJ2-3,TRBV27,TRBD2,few,CASSLSGGGALDTQYF,TGTGCCAGCAGTTTATCGGGCGGGGGGGCCCTAGATACGCAGTATTTT
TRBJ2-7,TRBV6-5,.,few,CASRTNYEQYF,TGTGCCAGCAGGACTAACTACGAGCAGTACTTC
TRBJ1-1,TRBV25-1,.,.,CASSLQDHTEAFF,TGTGCCAGCAGTCTACAGGACCACACTGAAGCTTTCTTT
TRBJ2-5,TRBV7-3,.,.,CASSFQGGETQYF,TGTGCCAGCAGCTTCCAGGGTGGGGAGACCCAGTACTTC
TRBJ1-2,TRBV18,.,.,CASSPRQEGGLYGYTF,TGTGCCAGCTCACCAAGACAAGAGGGAGGGCTCTATGGCTACACCTTC
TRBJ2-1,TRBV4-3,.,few,CASSQDKGLSANEQFF,TGCGCCAGCAGCCAAGATAAGGGGCTGAGTGCGAATGAGCAGTTCTTC
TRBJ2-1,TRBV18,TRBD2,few,CASSQGLADNEQFF,TGTGCCAGCTCACAGGGACTAGCGGACAATGAGCAGTTCTTC
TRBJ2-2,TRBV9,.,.,CASSVASQSSGELFF,TGTGCCAGCAGCGTAGCTAGTCAGTCCTCCGGGGAGCTGTTTTTT
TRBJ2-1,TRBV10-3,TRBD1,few,CAISGGQHNEQFF,TGTGCCATCAGTGGGGGACAGCACAATGAGCAGTTCTTC
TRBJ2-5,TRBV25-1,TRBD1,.,CASSDRQGGQETQYF,TGTGCCAGCAGTGACCGACAGGGGGGCCAAGAGACCCAGTACTTC
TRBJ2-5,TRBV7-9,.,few,CASHDRVAEETQYF,TGTGCCAGCCATGACAGGGTAGCGGAAGAGACCCAGTACTTC
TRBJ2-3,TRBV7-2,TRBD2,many,CASSPGLTRTDTQYF,TGTGCCAGCAGCCCGGGACTAACCCGCACAGATACGCAGTATTTT
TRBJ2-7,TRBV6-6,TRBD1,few,CASTLTGSYEQYF,TGTGCCAGCACACTGACAGGGTCCTACGAGCAGTACTTC
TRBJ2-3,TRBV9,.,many,CASSALESTQYF,TGTGCCAGCAGCGCCCTGGAGAGTACGCAGTATTTT
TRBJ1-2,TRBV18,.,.,CASSPTGTYGYTF,TGTGCCAGCTCACCAACAGGGACCTATGGCTACACCTTC
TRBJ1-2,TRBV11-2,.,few,CASSLVRRYGYTF,TGTGCCAGCAGCTTAGTTAGGAGGTACGGCTACACCTTC
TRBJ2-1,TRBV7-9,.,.,CASSFQGSNEQFF,TGTGCCAGCAGCTTTCAGGGTTCCAATGAGCAGTTCTTC
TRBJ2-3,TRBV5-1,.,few,CASSPPPSPGTDTQYF,TGCGCCAGCAGCCCGCCTCCCTCCCCGGGCACAGATACGCAGTATTTT
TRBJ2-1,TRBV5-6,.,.,CASSLNVGGSYNEQFF,TGTGCCAGCAGCCTAAATGTCGGGGGATCCTACAATGAGCAGTTCTTC
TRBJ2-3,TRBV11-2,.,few,CASSQSTDTQYF,TGTGCCAGCAGCCAATCCACAGATACGCAGTATTTT
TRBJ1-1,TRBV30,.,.,CAWSMGQNTEAFF,TGTGCCTGGAGTATGGGACAAAACACTGAAGCTTTCTTT
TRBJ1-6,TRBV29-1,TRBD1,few,CSVGSDSGQNSPLHF,TGCAGCGTTGGGTCGGATTCGGGACAGAATTCACCCCTCCACTTT
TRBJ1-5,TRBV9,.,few,CASSVAPGQPQHF,TGTGCCAGCAGCGTAGCACCGGGACAGCCCCAGCATTTT
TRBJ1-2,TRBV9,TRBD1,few,CASSAGGTGGNVGYTF,TGTGCCAGCAGCGCGGGGGGGACAGGGGGCAATGTCGGCTACACCTTC
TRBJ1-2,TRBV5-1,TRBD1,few,CASSWGQGVSGYTF,TGCGCCAGCAGCTGGGGACAGGGGGTCTCTGGCTACACCTTC